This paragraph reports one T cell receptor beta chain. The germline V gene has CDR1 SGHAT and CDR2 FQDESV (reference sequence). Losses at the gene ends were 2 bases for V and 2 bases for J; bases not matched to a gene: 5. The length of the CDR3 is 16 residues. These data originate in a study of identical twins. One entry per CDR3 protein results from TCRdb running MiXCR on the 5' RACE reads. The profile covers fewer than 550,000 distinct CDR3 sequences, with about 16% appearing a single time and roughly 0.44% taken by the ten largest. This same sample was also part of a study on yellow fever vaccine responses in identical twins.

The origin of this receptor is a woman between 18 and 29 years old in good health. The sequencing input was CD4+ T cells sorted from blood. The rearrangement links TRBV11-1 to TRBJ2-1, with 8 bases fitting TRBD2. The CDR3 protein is CASSLYGTRPYNEQFF. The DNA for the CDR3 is TGTGCCAGCAGCTTATACGGGACTAGGCCCTACAATGAGCAGTTCTTC.